This T cell receptor (beta chain) was sequenced in a study of cytomegalovirus exposure and HLA in healthy donors (dated by TCRdb to the late 2010s). About the full investigation: An earlier analysis of approximately 600 of the donors reported 250 to 300 Gb of sequence data and some 120 million unique TCR beta sequences from 190 million or so T cells. An early release covering 550 to 700 HLA-typed donors comprised about 320 gigabases of sequencing data and 85 million to 100 million unique TCR sequences. Among the roughly 430 genotyped donors, around 79% belonged to the genetic ancestry cluster associated with self-reported Caucasian donors. The aim of the study was to test whether cataloging public T cell receptors could identify signatures of past pathogen exposure. The T cell repertoires of 666 subjects were profiled by immunosequencing and related to cytomegalovirus serostatus. Along with the approximately 620-subject first cohort, a separate validation cohort of over a hundred different subjects was used. To predict cytomegalovirus infection status, the study brought together high-throughput TCR immunosequencing, statistical association of individual TCRs with disease status, and machine learning. In a later analysis, previously published TCR beta repertoires from several hundred donors were re-analyzed and high-resolution HLA genotyping was added so that TCR occurrence patterns could be studied. Rather than using new phenotypic data, the later analysis identified candidate immune exposures from TCR beta sequences and from how often those sequences occurred across donors. An earlier analysis of around 540 of the donors applied high-throughput TCR beta sequencing to assess whether each TCR beta V gene segment acted as functional or pseudogenic. Donor age, sex, ethnicity and CMV serostatus were compiled together with the repertoire data. In a later genetic analysis, genome-wide SNP genotypes for about 55% of the roughly 700 donors were used, and that subset was treated as a discovery cohort. Every discovery cohort repertoire had been produced on one sequencing platform. Class I and class II HLA loci were covered by the typing at four-digit resolution. The number of donors typed differed by locus, with 629-630 for A, B, C, DRB1 and DQB1, 522 for DQA1, nearly 610 for DPA1, and some 440 for DPB1. A few DR-DQ haplotypes were treated as single units for association and clustering because of strong linkage in the cohort. Across approximately 420 genotyped donors of the cohort, an average of approximately 240,000 unique TCR beta nucleotide sequences per donor were sequenced, and approximately 17% of those sequences were non-productive.

The cohort comprised 666 healthy bone marrow donors. At the time of sampling, all cohort members were nominally healthy, though unrecorded immune exposures were likely present. The donor was CMV seropositive and was included in the group of 250 to 300 seropositive cohort members. Each donor provided a peripheral blood sample, and peripheral blood mononuclear cells were used for TCR beta sequencing. The Qiagen DNeasy Blood Extraction Kit was used to extract genomic DNA from the blood cell samples. This clone was seen only a few times. Its target antigen remains unknown. No base-level quality is on record; no much larger clone is a single base apart. The receptor library was made with the immunoSEQ multiplex PCR assay. For the multiplex PCR, a mixture combining 60 forward primers for TCR Vbeta segments and 13 reverse primers for TCR Jbeta segments was used. The CDR3 region of rearranged TCR beta genes was amplified from genomic DNA with a multiplex PCR assay. Amplified TCR beta libraries were sequenced as 87-base-pair reads on the Illumina HiSeq System. Per the authors' processing: Across the 670 or so repertoires, a later analysis counted tens of millions of unique TCR beta chains, roughly 11 million of which were shared by at least two donors. A nearest-neighbor algorithm error-corrected the raw reads and collapsed the reads into unique sequences, merging closely related sequences to remove PCR and sequencing errors. V, D and J gene segments were assigned by aligning CDR3 sequences to IMGT reference sequences. Each retained sequence needed at least a six-nucleotide match to both a V gene segment and a J gene segment. A rearrangement counted as productive if the CDR3 had no stop codons and remained in frame with V and J, and every other rearrangement counted as non-productive. Following IMGT convention, CDR3 was defined as the stretch from the second conserved V-encoded cysteine to the conserved J-encoded phenylalanine. In an earlier analysis of 500 to 650 of the donors, sequences lacking an unambiguous match to a single V gene segment were excluded. In an earlier analysis of approximately 590 of the donors, a V segment was called functional when productive rearrangements were above 56.7%, and segregating when the standard deviation between donors exceeded 5%. A statistical classification framework was built to diagnose cytomegalovirus status from the catalog of TCR beta chain sequences. A later analysis assigned V and J genes by comparing TCR nucleotide sequences with IMGT/GENE-DB human TR gene sequences. In a later analysis, CDR3 sequences and most-parsimonious VDJ recombination scenarios were assigned using the TCRdist pipeline. In a later analysis, each TCR beta chain was defined by its CDR3 amino acid sequence together with its V-gene family, and reads without a unique V-gene family were excluded. To address suspected cross-contamination and a sequencing artifact, a later analysis removed over 500 highly shared, low-generation-probability nucleotide sequences. A later analysis calculated a clonal expansion index for each public chain from normalized within-repertoire ranks of inferred template counts. A later analysis computed generation probabilities with a VDJ recombination model fitted to out-of-frame rearrangements, and checked the results against IGoR. A later analysis scored TCR-TCR, TCR-HLA and TCR-CMV co-occurrence with hypergeometric tests, applying a repertoire-size bias correction to TCR pairs. A later analysis estimated false discovery rates by permuting HLA or CMV assignments 20 times. In a later analysis, co-occurring TCRs were grouped using DBSCAN, with TCRdist sequence similarity added in when clustering inside HLA-allele-positive subsets. Repertoires with fewer than 30,000 or more than 120,000 public chains were left out of co-occurrence clustering, as were five repertoires with anomalous nucleotide sharing. TCRdb took this table from immuneACCESS and kept in-frame rearrangements with V and J called. Such tables lack part of the clones; where checked against another copy, unresolved V genes explain under half of the gap, and the rest is unexplained. For V, J and clone size, that table is used; D and trimming come from the DNA. The sample has 190,000 or so clones on record, roughly 77% of them singletons. Jointly, the top ten make up nearly 0.4% of the sample.

Here V drops 4 bases and J drops 4 bases, and the junction holds 5 bases not matched to any gene. From a lookup of the germline V gene, CDR1 and CDR2 are LGHNA and YSLEER. Inclusive of the bounding cysteine and phenylalanine, the CDR3 is 14 residues long. The sequence is cut down to CDR3 DNA, 42 bases in frame from base 1. What the work shows at the level of the full study, not this receptor alone: A later analysis reported that several top co-occurrence clusters appeared linked to parvovirus B19, influenza, CMV and Epstein-Barr virus. In vitro tests confirmed that a few of the cytomegalovirus-associated TCR beta chains recognize cytomegalovirus antigens. This cohort had only TCR beta chains sequenced, and the lack of alpha or paired-chain data limited which features could be detected. Compared with equally common non-associated chains, HLA-associated TCR beta chains in a later analysis were more clonally expanded and had lower generation probabilities. Most TCR sequences were seen in very few donors, while some public TCRs were found in many individuals. A later analysis associated 16,951 TCR beta sequences with specific HLA alleles at a false discovery rate of 0.05. Assigning TCR associations to individual alleles was difficult when HLA alleles, especially DR and DQ, strongly co-occurred. The authors suggested that the approach could potentially be extended to other disease states and immunological phenotypes. A later analysis found that most CMV-associated TCR beta chains appeared HLA-restricted, with HLA associations seemingly driven largely by CMV exposure. A further reported finding was that TCR beta sequences accurately predicted the HLA-A and HLA-B alleles for most subjects in the first cohort. An association between a missense DCLRE1C variant and V-gene and J-gene trimming of TCR beta chains was found in a later genetic analysis and replicated in an independent cohort. In a later genetic analysis, fewer N-insertions in productive TCRs were reported among donors in an Asian-associated ancestry cluster than the roughly 700-donor mean. Cytomegalovirus status was reported to be diagnosed by the classifier with high specificity and sensitivity in both the original and validation cohorts. The study listed around 160 TCR beta chains as associated with cytomegalovirus. A group of highly shared sequence variants was considered likely to be a technical artifact of the sequencing pipeline. Linkage disequilibrium might explain the correlated functional status among segregating V segments, but an unknown experimental factor could not be ruled out. Because counts were too low, roughly 17 rarely observed V segments, including chromosome 9 orphons, were left out of the earlier analysis of about 620 of the donors. Because the 87-base-pair reads could not distinguish some IMGT-functional V segments, including TRBV6-2 and TRBV6-3, those segments were excluded. Because HLA typing was unavailable for some donors at each locus, only the typed subset was used in association tests. A later analysis found that TCR association rates varied across HLA loci, with DRB1 alleles showing the most associated TCRs and HLA-C alleles the fewest. CMV serostatus was the only immune exposure information available for the cohort. An earlier analysis of approximately 600 of the donors showed that most TCR beta V segments appeared in productive rearrangements either about 87% or about 30% of the time, which broadly matched IMGT annotations. Roughly uniform sequencing depth across donors was assumed in presence/absence analyses, although this assumption may not hold.

The chain couples TRBV4-3 to TRBJ1-2, and TRBD1 matches 8 of the central bases. Input material: PBMCs. The sequence was collected from a male donor in good health and CMV-seropositive. This receptor carries the CDR3 CASSLDRVSYGYTF. The nucleotides read TGCGCCAGCAGCCTGGACAGGGTGTCCTATGGCTACACCTTC.